The 14 T cell receptor beta chains presented below share a single source sample, sequenced in a study of cytomegalovirus exposure and HLA in healthy donors. Clones were sequenced by immunoSEQ multiplex PCR, and TCRdb holds only the in-frame ones, with some missing. The sample consists of approximately 58,000 clones, roughly 91% of them appearing once. The sample consisted of PBMCs. Source of these receptors: a woman under 40 in good health and CMV-seronegative.

This rearrangement joins TRBV18 to TRBJ1-2; D is possibly TRBD1 (6 bases). Trimming took 5 bases from V and 3 from J, leaving 16 bases between them. CDR3 length equals 15 residues. Germline loops: CDR1 KGHSH, CDR2 LQKENI. The CDR3 region is CASSATRDTDYGYTF. The CDR3 nucleotides are TGTGCCAGCTCAGCTACCAGGGACACCGACTATGGCTACACCTTC.

CDR3 region: CASSFHRDWNDNEQFF. The CDR3 nucleotides are TGTGCCAGCAGTTTCCACCGGGACTGGAACGACAATGAGCAGTTCTTC. J is TRBJ2-1 and V is TRBV27; D possibly corresponds to TRBD2 (6 bases). The CDR3 sequence is 16 residues long. Germline values: CDR1 MNHEY, CDR2 SMNVEV (reference sequence). Trimming removed 3 bases at V and 5 bases at J, with 17 bases between.

The rearrangement links TRBV28 to TRBJ1-4, with a weak D call TRBD1 (5 bases). Germline CDR1 and CDR2: MDHEN and SYDVKM. The length of the CDR3 is 15 residues. V gave up 2 bases and J gave up 7 bases, with 14 bases separating them. CDR3 sequence reads: CASSLDGHAIEKLFF. As DNA, the CDR3 is TGTGCCAGCAGTTTAGATGGACACGCGATTGAAAAACTGTTTTTT.

The J gene is TRBJ2-6, the V gene TRBV27, with 8 bases fitting TRBD1. The CDR3 is 17 amino acids. The V segment lost 3 bases and the J segment 2 bases; nucleotides outside the gene matches: 6. From germline, CDR1 is MNHEY and CDR2 SMNVEV (reference sequence). The CDR3 nucleotides read TGTGCCAGCAGTTTTAGTCAGGGGGCGCCTGGGGCCAACGTCCTGACTTTC. Its protein product is CASSFSQGAPGANVLTF. Complete variable domain (other parts from reference TRBV27 and TRBJ2-6): EAQVTQNPRYLITVTGKKLTVTCSQNMNHEYMSWYRQDPGLGLRQIYYSMNVEVTDKGDVPEGYKVSRKEKRNFPLILESPSPNQTSLYFCASSFSQGAPGANVLTFGAGSRLTVL.

The chain uses TRBV5-6 and TRBJ1-1, with D uncertain. V was cut by 4 bases and J by 6 bases, with 19 bases left in between. The germline CDR1 and CDR2 sequences are SGHDT and YYEEEE. This CDR3 has 15 amino acids. CDR3 loop: CASSPPPGSSAEAFF. CDR3 DNA sequence: TGTGCCAGCAGCCCGCCACCGGGTAGTTCTGCTGAAGCTTTCTTT.

This chain connects TRBV18 to TRBJ2-7; perhaps TRBD1 as D (6 bases). Trimming removed 4 bases from V and 0 bases from J, with 10 bases in between. The CDR3 covers 14 residues. Germline CDR1 and CDR2: KGHSH and LQKENI. The CDR3 sequence: CASSLGQSSYEQYF. The CDR3 DNA follows: TGTGCCAGCTCACTTGGACAGAGCTCCTACGAGCAGTACTTC.

This clone was recorded once. The V gene is TRBV13, the J gene TRBJ2-2; tentative D call: TRBD2 (5 bases). The germline CDR1 and CDR2 sequences are PRHDT and FYEKMQ (reference sequence). The V end was cut by 5 bases, the J end by 0 bases, with 13 bases between. The CDR3 has 16 residues. CDR3 nucleotide sequence: TGTGCCAGCAGCCTTAACTGGGGAGCGAACACCGGGGAGCTGTTTTTT. It translates to CASSLNWGANTGELFF.

In its sample, this clone was seen a few times. The rearrangement links TRBV28 to TRBJ1-1, with 9 bases aligning to TRBD1. Germline trimming cut 6 bases from V and 5 bases from J; bases unmatched to any gene: 10. This CDR3 has 15 amino acids. Germline lookup yields CDR1 MDHEN and CDR2 SYDVKM. CDR3: CASSSLTGGGTEAFF. CDR3 in DNA: TGTGCCAGCAGCTCCCTGACAGGGGGAGGGACTGAAGCTTTCTTT. The full variable domain, in which reference TRBV28 and TRBJ1-1 provide the parts outside the CDR3, is DVKVTQSSRYLVKRTGEKVFLECVQDMDHENMFWYRQDPGLGLRLIYFSYDVKMKEKGDIPEGYSVSREKKERFSLILESASTNQTSMYLCASSSLTGGGTEAFFGQGTRLTVV.

J is TRBJ2-7 and V is TRBV29-1; D might be TRBD2 (6 bases). V lost 5 bases to trimming and J lost 5 bases, with 13 bases between them. CDR1 and CDR2 (germline): SQVTM, ANQGSEA. The CDR3 has 12 amino acids. CDR3 DNA sequence: TGCAGCGTTATACGCGGGATCGACGAGCAGTACTTC. It codes for CSVIRGIDEQYF.

The rearrangement joins TRBV7-2 to TRBJ2-1; D is undetermined. The CDR3 sequence is 14 residues long. Germline-derived CDR1 and CDR2 are SGHTA and FQGNSA. Trimming pared 2 bases from V and 8 bases from J, leaving 13 bases between. CDR3 DNA: TGTGCCAGCAGCTTATCCGCCCTTCGCGATGAGCAGTTCTTC. Amino acids: CASSLSALRDEQFF.

This chain connects TRBV27 to TRBJ1-2; no definite D call. Germline CDR1 and CDR2: MNHEY and SMNVEV (reference sequence). With 6 bases removed from V and 1 base from J, the gap between germline ends came to 6 bases. The CDR3 covers 12 residues. CDR3 loop: CASRGSNYGYTF. The DNA of the CDR3 is TGTGCCAGCAGGGGCAGTAACTATGGCTACACCTTC.

CDR3 nucleotide sequence: TGTGCCAGCAGCCAGGGATATAGCACAGATACGCAGTATTTT. This gives the protein CASSQGYSTDTQYF. J is TRBJ2-3 and V is TRBV5-8; D might be TRBD1 (5 bases). The CDR3 totals 14 residues. Germline V gene lookup returns CDR1 SGHTS and CDR2 YDEGEE. Trimming cost V 4 bases and J 0 bases, with 9 bases left between them.

On this clone: Relative to the germline gene, one junction end is altered; a read error may explain this. This chain joins TRBV7-7 and TRBJ2-5; 11 positions match TRBD2. This CDR3 has 15 amino acids. Germline V lookup: CDR1 SSHAT, CDR2 FNYEAQ (reference sequence). In DNA form, the CDR3 reads TGTGCTAGCAGCTACGGGACTAGCGGATCGGGGACCCAGTACTTC. Amino acid sequence: CASSYGTSGSGTQYF. The whole variable domain, remainder taken from reference TRBV7-7 and TRBJ2-5, is GAGVSQSPRYKVTKRGQDVTLRCDPISSHATLYWYQQALGQGPEFLTYFNYEAQPDKSGLPSDRFSAERPEGSISTLTIQRTEQRDSAMYRCASSYGTSGSGTQYFGPGTRLLVL.

The chain links TRBV7-2 to TRBJ2-7, with TRBD2 identical over 14 bases. The length of the CDR3 is 17 residues. Trimming removed 6 bases from V and 2 bases from J; junction bases left unmatched: 9. Germline V gene lookup returns CDR1 SGHTA and CDR2 FQGNSA. This CDR3 reads CASRRTGLAGDTYEQYF. The CDR3 region has the DNA TGTGCCAGCAGACGAACGGGACTAGCGGGAGACACCTACGAGCAGTACTTC.